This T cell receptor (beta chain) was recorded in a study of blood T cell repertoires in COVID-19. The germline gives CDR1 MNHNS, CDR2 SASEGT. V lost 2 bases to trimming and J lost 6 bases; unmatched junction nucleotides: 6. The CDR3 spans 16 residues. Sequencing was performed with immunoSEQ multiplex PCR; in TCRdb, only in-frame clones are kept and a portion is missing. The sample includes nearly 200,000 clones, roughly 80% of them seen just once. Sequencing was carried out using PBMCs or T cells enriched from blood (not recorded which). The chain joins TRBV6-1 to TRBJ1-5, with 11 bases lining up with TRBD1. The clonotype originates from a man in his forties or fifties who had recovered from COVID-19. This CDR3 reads CASSEFEDRGLQPQHF. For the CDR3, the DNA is TGTGCCAGCAGTGAATTCGAGGACAGGGGGCTTCAGCCCCAGCATTTT.